This T cell receptor (beta chain) emerged from a study of tumor-infiltrating lymphocytes in localized non-small cell lung cancer (dated by TCRdb to the early 2020s). Background on the whole study: Several histologies were represented in the cohort, which also included both smokers and never-smokers as well as patients whose samples were collected after neoadjuvant chemotherapy. Each patient contributed resected tumor tissue and uninvolved lung tissue from the same patient, described as non-adjacent to the tumor. Alongside flow cytometry, multiplex immunofluorescence, RNA-seq, exome sequencing and proteomics, TCR sequencing was applied to the same patients as one of several integrated assays. In total, the ICON cohort was made up of some 160 surgical patients who had localized non-small cell lung cancer and whose tumors were resected. The paired tumor versus uninvolved lung comparison of immunoSEQ T-cell fraction included roughly 50 patients.

The T-cell fraction in tumor and uninvolved lung tissue was provided by TCR sequencing with the immunoSEQ assay. Regarding the original processing steps: For survival analysis, patients were split into high (upper tertile) and low (lower two tertiles) T-cell fraction groups and compared by log-rank test. A signed-rank test was used to test differences in T-cell fraction between paired tumor and uninvolved lung samples. Sourced from immuneACCESS, this table was stored by TCRdb with only in-frame sequences that have V and J called. A share of the clones is absent; for the studies checked, an unresolved V gene accounts for under half, and the remainder has no known explanation. V, J and clone size are those of that table, while D and trimming were read from the DNA. In all, the sample holds some 8,400 clones, and 77% of those were seen once. The top ten clonotypes cover over 4.5% of the sample. ICON enrollment began in early 2016, and the last patient was enrolled in late 2018. In a subcohort of 76 patients, fresh tumor and matched uninvolved tissue were collected for in-depth immune analyses, with TCR sequencing among those analyses. No cell sorting was done, and TCR sequencing was instead run on DNA isolated from bulk tissue.

Note on this clone: Which antigen it targets is not known. No base qualities exist here, and no much larger clone lies one base off it.

Measured from the cysteine to the phenylalanine, the CDR3 is 14 residues long. CDR3 DNA only is kept here, 42 bases in frame from base 1. V has 4 bases trimmed and J has 10 bases trimmed; junction bases matching no gene number 9. As encoded in the germline V gene, CDR1 is SGHTA while CDR2 is FQGNSA. Findings and caveats that apply to the study as a whole: Assay coverage differed among patients according to how much tissue was available, so only a subset of the cohort had TCR sequencing. No association of tumor T-cell fraction from TCR sequencing with recurrence-free survival was found (p = 0.61). Different pieces of the same tissue were used for different assays, so technical variation could not be separated from intratumor heterogeneity. TCR-derived T-cell fraction did not differ between the flow cytometry-defined immunotypes IM1 (good prognosis) and IM2 (poor prognosis). In line with immunofluorescence CD3 counts, TCRbeta sequencing supported higher T cell infiltration in tumors compared with uninvolved lung tissue.

This TCR derives from a human donor with non-small cell lung cancer. The sequencing input was lung tumor tissue. The receptor chain draws on TRBV7-2 and TRBJ2-1; the central 8 bases match TRBD2. CDR3 loop: CASSSGTSHSEQFF. The nucleotides read TGTGCCAGCAGCTCCGGGACTAGTCATTCAGAGCAGTTCTTC.